This T cell receptor (beta chain) was retrieved from a study of cytomegalovirus exposure and HLA in healthy donors. Turning to the study itself: For the approximately 400 genotyped donors, about 81% fell within the Caucasian-associated ancestry cluster. Study outcomes and limitations: Judged likely to be a sequencing artifact was a cluster of highly shared sequence variants. Earlier analysis looked at TCR beta V segments, and most were productive about 87% or about 30% of the time. Across donors, sequencing depth was assumed by presence/absence analyses to be roughly uniform.

The primer mix had 60 Vbeta and 13 Jbeta primers. Repertoires were generated with immunoSEQ multiplex PCR, while TCRdb's copy carries only in-frame clones and drops some. This table has approximately 160,000 clones, 65% to 70% appearing once. J lost 5 bases, V lost 6 bases, and 9 bases had no gene match. CDR1 is SGHRS, CDR2 YFSETQ, per germline. The CDR3 has 15 amino acids. With respect to this clone: Its antigen is not identified.

The source is a woman between 18 and 29 years old in good health and CMV-seropositive. The source material was PBMCs. The chain links TRBV5-1 to TRBJ2-1, with 9 bases lining up with TRBD2. CDR3 bases: TGCGCCAGCACCCTGGGGCCTAGCGGGAACAATGAGCAGTTCTTC. This translates into CASTLGPSGNNEQFF.